Included here is one T cell receptor (beta chain) sequence, with context. Authors' processing steps: Researchers report that nucleated cell counts were estimated from reference gene primer amplification. The table came from immunoSEQ multiplex PCR; TCRdb's copy has only in-frame clones and leaves some out. That table gives V, J and clone size, and the DNA gave D and trimming. The table has a few hundred thousand clones, about nine tenths seen once. The entry originates in a study of blood T cell repertoires in COVID-19. Study-level information: Samples taken during acute and convalescent COVID-19 were collected in the United States, Italy and Spain. The cDNA or gDNA used as material had been derived from T cells, B-cell-depleted T cells, or PBMCs.

In germline, CDR1 is SNHLY, CDR2 FYNNEI. This CDR3 spans 13 amino acids. Trimming took 10 bases from V and 1 from J, leaving 13 bases between them. The sequence came from a man between 25 and 39 years old who had recovered from COVID-19. The sequenced material came from peripheral blood. The V call is TRBV2, the J call TRBJ1-1, with D possibly TRBD1 on 5 matching bases. The CDR3 DNA is TGTGCCACCCACCGGGGGGGGAACACTGAAGCTTTCTTT. This translates into CATHRGGNTEAFF.